This T cell receptor beta chain was identified during a study of T cell responses to AZD1222 COVID-19 vaccine. Whole-study findings and limits: Donors were mostly white British, more females; clonal diversity possibly underestimated. Close to half of all spike-specific TCRs reportedly target regions of the variants that are unmutated. Repertoires in all cases were sampled only once the peak T cell response had passed. Just 5 to 7 AZD1222 recipients were seropositive at baseline.

A word on this clone: Its antigen is unknown.

TCRdb's table, derived via immunoSEQ multiplex PCR, lists solely in-frame clones and lacks some. The data show 250,000 to 300,000 clones, with almost 95% seen just once and around 0.5% held by the top ten. With 0 bases clipped from V and 0 bases from J, the junction kept 12 bases outside the gene matches. Germline values: CDR1 MGHRA, CDR2 YSYEKL. The CDR3 is 19 amino acids. The genes are TRBV4-1 and TRBJ2-3, with TRBD2 matching over 7 bases. This clonotype was obtained from an adult who received the AZD1222 COVID-19 vaccine. The sequenced sample was peripheral blood, obtained 28 days after the second AZD1222 dose. The CDR3: CASSQDVASGATSTDTQYF. The CDR3 DNA reads as TGCGCCAGCAGCCAAGATGTGGCTAGCGGAGCAACTAGCACAGATACGCAGTATTTT.